The 2 T cell receptor beta chains presented below share a single source sample, sequenced in a study of patients and donors after allogeneic stem cell transplantation. TCRdb fed the RT-PCR reads into MiXCR, producing one record per CDR3 protein. The data show 150,000 to 200,000 distinct CDR3 sequences, about 30% seen once. The specimen was blood, either unsorted or a sorted T cell fraction (not recorded which). The receptors come from a human donor who was either an allogeneic HSCT recipient or a stem cell or donor lymphocyte infusion donor (not recorded which). It is not recorded whose cells these are; they may come from a transplant donor.

This clonotype has only a few counts. J is TRBJ2-1 and V is TRBV21-1; the DNA was not used to check the table's D call, TRBD2. TRBV21-1 is noted as a pseudogene. The CDR3 sequence is 12 residues long. The DNA of the CDR3 is TGTGCCAGCAGCACGACTAGAAATGAGCAGTTCTTC. It specifies CASSTTRNEQFF.

There are a few counts of this clonotype. V usage is TRBV20-1 and J usage is TRBJ2-3; 9 bases are shared with TRBD1. This CDR3 is 15 amino acids long. After removal of 3 bases from V and 1 base from J, the junction contained 5 bases not matched to a gene. Germline V CDR1 and CDR2: DFQATT, SNEGSKA (reference sequence). The CDR3 DNA reads as TGCAGTGCTAGTTGGGACAGGGCTCGCACAGATACGCAGTATTTT. Translation gives CSASWDRARTDTQYF.